This is a list of T cell receptor beta chains from one sample in a study of shared clonotypes between healthy human individuals. Clones were sequenced by immunoSEQ multiplex PCR, and TCRdb holds only the in-frame ones, with some missing. The sample lists a few hundred thousand clones; around 77% were seen once. Input material: PBMCs. These receptors originate from a woman in her forties in good health. Some clones in this sample may be carry-over from other donors' samples. CDR3s include the opening cysteine and the closing phenylalanine or tryptophan. The D gene is left open where the match is weak. The size entry is marked missing in some rows and otherwise reads once, few, many or a size class.

j_call: TRBJ2-7
d_call: TRBD1
v_call: TRBV25-1
clone_size: many
cdr3_aa: CASSRTGGTYEQYF
cdr3_nt: TGTGCCAGCAGTCGGACAGGGGGCACATACGAGCAGTACTTC

j_call: TRBJ2-7
d_call: TRBD2
v_call: TRBV13
clone_size: -
cdr3_aa: CASSSTGTSVDEQYF
cdr3_nt: TGTGCCAGCAGCTCTACCGGGACTAGCGTAGACGAGCAGTACTTC

j_call: TRBJ2-1
d_call: -
v_call: TRBV25-1
clone_size: -
cdr3_aa: CASSDSKRLDEQFF
cdr3_nt: TGTGCCAGCAGTGACAGTAAACGGCTGGATGAGCAGTTCTTC

j_call: TRBJ2-7
d_call: TRBD1
v_call: TRBV30
clone_size: -
cdr3_aa: CASTTGGSDEQYF
cdr3_nt: TGTGCCTCGACGACAGGGGGATCAGACGAGCAGTACTTC

j_call: TRBJ1-4
d_call: -
v_call: TRBV7-9
clone_size: -
cdr3_aa: CASSLIEGEKLFF
cdr3_nt: TGTGCCAGCAGCTTAATCGAGGGTGAAAAACTGTTTTTT

j_call: TRBJ2-5
d_call: -
v_call: TRBV28
clone_size: -
cdr3_aa: CASSFSFHGDQETQYF
cdr3_nt: TGTGCCAGCAGTTTTTCGTTTCACGGCGACCAAGAGACCCAGTACTTC

j_call: TRBJ1-1
d_call: TRBD1
v_call: TRBV5-1
clone_size: -
cdr3_aa: CASSLRGALTGMNTEAFF
cdr3_nt: TGCGCCAGCAGCTTGCGGGGGGCCTTGACAGGGATGAACACTGAAGCTTTCTTT

j_call: TRBJ2-3
d_call: TRBD2
v_call: TRBV6-1
clone_size: -
cdr3_aa: CASRGTSGRADTQYF
cdr3_nt: TGTGCCAGCAGAGGGACTAGCGGGAGGGCAGATACGCAGTATTTT

j_call: TRBJ2-3
d_call: -
v_call: TRBV13
clone_size: few
cdr3_aa: CASSLVGYGGNTDTQYF
cdr3_nt: TGTGCCAGCAGCTTAGTGGGGTACGGCGGGAACACAGATACGCAGTATTTT

j_call: TRBJ1-2
d_call: -
v_call: TRBV28
clone_size: few
cdr3_aa: CASSSHQAGVYGYTF
cdr3_nt: TGTGCCAGCAGTAGTCACCAAGCGGGGGTCTATGGCTACACCTTC